Following are 15 T cell receptor beta chains from one sample sequenced in a study of response to subunit inactivated influenza vaccine. Using its own MiXCR run on the RT-PCR reads, TCRdb lists one record per CDR3 protein. In the table there are about 570,000 distinct CDR3 sequences, around 10% of which are singletons. This sample was also put to use in a study of T cells expressing NK-cell markers. That study reports: In generating TCR beta cDNA, 5'RACE template switching with UMIs was used.

Source: PBMCs from blood, taken on the day of vaccination. All receptors come from a man between 45 and 60 years old who received an inactivated influenza vaccine.

This clonotype is classed as medium-sized. The V and J genes are TRBV29-1 and TRBJ2-3, with 12 positions matching TRBD2. The trim removed 7 bases at V and 0 bases at J, leaving 8 bases unmatched. Germline CDR1 is SQVTM and CDR2 is ANQGSEA. There are 16 residues in the CDR3. This chain's CDR3 is CSGRLAGVSSTDTQYF. CDR3 nucleotide sequence: TGCAGCGGACGACTAGCGGGGGTCTCTAGCACAGATACGCAGTATTTT.

This clonotype was counted many times. The J gene is TRBJ1-1, the V gene TRBV6-5; TRBD1 might be the D (5 bases). V dropped 3 bases and J dropped 1 base, with 9 bases sitting between them. This CDR3 is 14 amino acids long. The germline gives CDR1 MNHEY, CDR2 SVGAGI. The CDR3 nucleotides read TGTGCCAGCAGTTATGGGACGGAGAACACTGAAGCTTTCTTT. Amino acids: CASSYGTENTEAFF.

There are many counts of this clonotype. This chain uses TRBV20-1 with TRBJ1-1; no clear D gene. Germline CDR1 reads DFQATT; CDR2 reads SNEGSKA (reference sequence). The CDR3 consists of 13 residues. Trimming removed 1 base from V and 3 bases from J, with 9 bases in between. CDR3 DNA sequence: TGCAGTGCTAGAGTAGATTGGGACACTGAAGCTTTCTTT. Its protein is CSARVDWDTEAFF.

The chain recombines TRBV5-1 with TRBJ2-7; no clear D gene. Germline assignment: CDR1 SGHRS and CDR2 YFSETQ. The V gene lost 3 bases and the J gene lost 5 bases, with 15 bases spanning the gap. The CDR3 length is 14 residues. The CDR3 loop is CASSSILGPHEQYF. The CDR3 nucleotides read TGCGCCAGCAGCTCAATCTTAGGCCCCCACGAGCAGTACTTC.

The rearrangement joins TRBV20-1 to TRBJ2-1; 9 nucleotides align to TRBD1. This CDR3 has 13 amino acids. The junction had 9 bases not matched to a gene; V was cut back by 5 bases and J by 10 bases. Germline V gene sequence: CDR1 DFQATT, CDR2 SNEGSKA (reference sequence). The CDR3 sequence is CSAEGQGAREQFF. The DNA for the CDR3 is TGCAGTGCTGAGGGACAGGGAGCTCGGGAGCAGTTCTTC.

The chain is built from TRBV7-8 and TRBJ2-3; D might be TRBD1 (5 bases). V shed 5 bases and J shed 2 bases, with 17 bases lying between them. Germline CDR1 is SGHVS and CDR2 is FQNEAQ. The CDR3 is 16 amino acids. The DNA of the CDR3 is TGTGCCAGCAGCGTAGGGGCGGCAACGACCACAGATACGCAGTATTTT. Encoded protein: CASSVGAATTTDTQYF.

This chain links TRBV28 with TRBJ2-3, with TRBD2 matching 8 bases. Germline V gene data show CDR1 as MDHEN and CDR2 as SYDVKM. This CDR3 contains 15 residues. V trimming: 8 bases; J trimming: 6 bases; junction bases outside the gene matches: 13. The CDR3 DNA reads TGTGCCAGCCGGACTGGAAGCGGGGGTCCTGATACGCAGTATTTT. Amino acids: CASRTGSGGPDTQYF.

This chain connects TRBV10-3 to TRBJ2-3, with D perhaps TRBD2 (5 bases). V was pared by 11 bases and J by 0 bases, with 15 bases between. The V gene's germline CDR1 is ENHRY and CDR2 SYGVKD. This CDR3 spans 14 amino acids. The CDR3 spells CAARDGLSTDTQYF. CDR3 sequence (DNA): TGTGCCGCACGGGATGGACTTAGCACAGATACGCAGTATTTT.

For this clonotype: One junction end disagrees with the germline gene, perhaps due to a read error. CDR3 DNA sequence: TGCAGTGCAAGAGGTTCGGAAACGGTCTACGAGCAGTACTTC. Translated: CSARGSETVYEQYF. V and J are TRBV20-1 and TRBJ2-7; no firm D call. Germline values: CDR1 DFQATT, CDR2 SNEGSKA (reference sequence). This CDR3 is 14 amino acids long.

This clonotype has at least ten counts. The chain recombines TRBV20-1 with TRBJ1-5; 9 bases fit TRBD1. Germline lookup yields CDR1 DFQATT and CDR2 SNEGSKA (reference sequence). The CDR3 has 13 amino acids. V gave up 7 bases and J gave up 0 bases; unmatched junction bases: 1. CDR3 sequence: CSGTGDSNQPQHF. CDR3 nucleotide sequence: TGCAGTGGGACAGGGGATAGCAATCAGCCCCAGCATTTT.

The gene calls are TRBV9 and TRBJ2-4; tentative D call: TRBD2 (7 bases). V lost 6 bases to trimming and J lost 8 bases, with 18 bases between them. This CDR3 spans 14 amino acids. The germline gives CDR1 SGDLS, CDR2 YYNGEE. CDR3 amino acids: CASNGGGSADIQYF. DNA of the CDR3: TGTGCCAGCAATGGGGGCGGGAGCGCTGACATTCAGTACTTC.

This clonotype showed up many times. The V gene is TRBV9, the J gene TRBJ2-7; possible D gene TRBD2, 5 bases. V was shortened by 0 bases and J by 0 bases, with 10 bases between the two germline ends. This CDR3 region has 15 residues. Germline V gene data show CDR1 as SGDLS and CDR2 as YYNGEE. CDR3 loop: CASSVGLAGSYEQYF. The CDR3 DNA sequence: TGTGCCAGCAGCGTAGGATTGGCGGGCTCCTACGAGCAGTACTTC.

This clonotype was observed a handful of times. V is TRBV7-9 and J is TRBJ2-1, with D tentatively TRBD2 (6 bases). Trimming cost V 1 base and J 10 bases, with 11 bases left between them. From germline, CDR1 is SEHNR and CDR2 FQNEAQ (reference sequence). This CDR3 spans 13 amino acids. CDR3 loop: CASSLGTGREQFF. CDR3 DNA sequence: TGTGCCAGCAGCTTAGGGACGGGGAGGGAGCAGTTCTTC. The variable domain in full, completed from reference TRBV7-9 and TRBJ2-1, reads DTGVSQNPRHKITKRGQNVTFRCDPISEHNRLYWYRQTLGQGPEFLTYFQNEAQLEKSRLLSDRFSAERPKGSFSTLEIQRTEQGDSAMYLCASSLGTGREQFFGPGTRLTVL.

V is TRBV2 and J is TRBJ2-7, with D maybe TRBD2 (6 bases). The CDR3 is 15 amino acids. With 3 bases removed from V and 3 bases from J, the gap between germline ends came to 15 bases. Germline-derived CDR1 and CDR2 are SNHLY and FYNNEI. In DNA form, the CDR3 reads TGTGCCAGCAGTGATGGGTGGAGGGGCATCTACGAGCAGTACTTC. Its protein product is CASSDGWRGIYEQYF.

This clonotype was counted only a few times. The chain uses TRBV5-5 and TRBJ2-3; the D gene is possibly TRBD1 (5 bases). The ends were cut back, 4 bases at V and 2 bases at J, with 8 bases in the middle. The CDR3 is 13 residues long. Germline-derived CDR1 and CDR2 are SGHKS and YYEKEE (reference sequence). CDR3 nucleotides: TGTGCCAGCAGCAAGGACACCACAGATACGCAGTATTTT. It yields the protein CASSKDTTDTQYF. Supplemented by reference TRBV5-5 and TRBJ2-3, the full variable domain reads DAGVTQSPTHLIKTRGQQVTLRCSPISGHKSVSWYQQVLGQGPQFIFQYYEKEERGRGNFPDRFSARQFPNYSSELNVNALLLGDSALYLCASSKDTTDTQYFGPGTRLTVL.